The clone carrying this T cell receptor beta chain was detected a few times. This sample was included in a study of blood T cell repertoires in COVID-19. In the authors' workflow: Amplification of reference gene primers provided the estimated nucleated cell counts. Sequencing was performed with immunoSEQ multiplex PCR; in TCRdb, only in-frame clones are kept and a portion is missing. The D gene and trimming were derived from the DNA, and the V and J assignments and clone size from that table. Of about 290,000 clones listed, under 90% are singletons. The sequenced sample was peripheral blood. This clonotype originated in a woman aged 25 to 39 with COVID-19, enrolled during active disease.

The CDR3 spells CASSPDRGRSYEQYF. The DNA of the CDR3 is TGTGCCAGCAGCCCCGACAGGGGACGCTCCTACGAGCAGTACTTC. The chain uses TRBV7-6 and TRBJ2-7; 8 bases are shared with TRBD1. Germline V lookup: CDR1 SGHVS, CDR2 FNYEAQ. This CDR3 region has 15 residues. Losses at the gene ends were 5 bases for V and 0 bases for J; bases not matched to a gene: 6.